These T cell receptor beta chains were read from a single sample in a study of cytotoxic CD8 clonotypes in ibrutinib-treated CLL. TCRdb's table, derived via immunoSEQ multiplex PCR, lists solely in-frame clones and lacks some. The data contain about 160,000 clones, roughly 80% of them singletons. The source material was PBMCs, sampled after 12 months of ibrutinib treatment. Receptors originate from a human donor with chronic lymphocytic leukemia. CDR3s include the opening cysteine and the closing phenylalanine or tryptophan. D genes are given only for firm matches. Rows may omit the clone size; those that give it use once, few, many or a size class.

d_call j_call clone_size v_call cdr3_nt cdr3_aa
TRBD1 TRBJ1-4 NA TRBV10-3 TGTGCCATCAGGGAGGGACAGGGGACTGAAAAACTGTTTTTT CAIREGQGTEKLFF
TRBD1 TRBJ2-3 NA TRBV28 TGTGCCAGCACCCAATGGGGACAGAGAAGCACAGATACGCAGTATTTT CASTQWGQRSTDTQYF
NA TRBJ2-3 NA TRBV5-1 TGCGCCAGCAGCTCCTCTATTGGCACAGATACGCAGTATTTT CASSSSIGTDTQYF
NA TRBJ1-4 NA TRBV10-3 TGTGCCATCAGTGCAGCAGGCAATGAAAAACTGTTTTTT CAISAAGNEKLFF
NA TRBJ2-3 NA TRBV27 TGTGCCAGCAGTGTGCTAGTTTTGGGGACGCAGTATTTT CASSVLVLGTQYF
TRBD2 TRBJ2-1 NA TRBV28 TGTGCCAGCAGTTTATCTGCCGGGACTAGCGTCTACAATGAGCAGTTCTTC CASSLSAGTSVYNEQFF
TRBD1 TRBJ2-7 NA TRBV7-2 TGTGCCAGCAGCTTATCTCCGGGACAGGGAAATTCCTACGAGCAGTACTTC CASSLSPGQGNSYEQYF
NA TRBJ2-2 NA TRBV9 TGTGCCAGCAGCGTAGTGGGCAGAGCGAACACCGGGGAGCTGTTTTTT CASSVVGRANTGELFF
TRBD1 TRBJ1-4 few TRBV6-1 TGTGCCAGCAGTGCGGGACAGGGTAATGAAAAACTGTTTTTT CASSAGQGNEKLFF
TRBD2 TRBJ2-1 NA TRBV6-5 TGTGCCAGCAGTCAAGGGACTAAAGTCGGACGGCAGTTCTTC CASSQGTKVGRQFF
TRBD1 TRBJ2-1 once TRBV7-8 TGTGCCAGCACCTTCGTCAGGGGGCTAAGTCCTGCGAATGAGCAGTTCTTC CASTFVRGLSPANEQFF
NA TRBJ2-1 NA TRBV5-1 TGCGCCAGCAGCTTAGAAGGGTTACCCTACAATGAGCAGTTCTTC CASSLEGLPYNEQFF
NA TRBJ2-3 NA TRBV7-7 TGTGCTAGCAGCCCGGACTTTTCGTCCACAGATACGCAGTATTTT CASSPDFSSTDTQYF
NA TRBJ2-7 NA TRBV27 TGTGCCAGCATCGAGAGGGACTACGAGCAGTACTTC CASIERDYEQYF
NA TRBJ1-4 NA TRBV28 TGTGCCAGCAGTTTAGAACCGGGGGTGACTGAAAAACTGTTTTTT CASSLEPGVTEKLFF
NA TRBJ2-3 NA TRBV7-3 TGTGCCAGCAGCTTAAGCGGCCGGCTAGATACGCAGTATTTT CASSLSGRLDTQYF
TRBD2 TRBJ2-7 NA TRBV15 TGTGCCACCAGCAGAGGGGGGACTAGCGGATTCGAGCAGTACTTC CATSRGGTSGFEQYF
NA TRBJ1-5 NA TRBV19 TGTGCCAGTAGTATTACACCTCACAGGGCTCAGCCCCAGCATTTT CASSITPHRAQPQHF
NA TRBJ1-1 NA TRBV30 TGTGCCTGGAGCCCCCCACAGGGCGAGGGCACTGAAGCTTTCTTT CAWSPPQGEGTEAFF
NA TRBJ1-1 NA TRBV7-2 TGTGCCAGCAGCTTAGAACGCGGCTTTTTTGATACGAACACTGAAGCTTTCTTT CASSLERGFFDTNTEAFF
NA TRBJ2-7 NA TRBV9 TGTGCCAGCAGTCCTCAAGGCCAAGGCTACGAGCAGTACTTC CASSPQGQGYEQYF
NA TRBJ2-6 few TRBV30 TGTGCCTCGAGCTCTGGGGCCAACGTCCTGACTTTC CASSSGANVLTF